This TCR beta chain appears in the sequencing data of a study of cytomegalovirus exposure and HLA in healthy donors. CDR1 and CDR2 (germline): SGHDN, FVKESK. Trimming stripped 1 base from V and 7 bases from J, with 10 bases between. CDR3 length: 14 residues. It was with 60 Vbeta and 13 Jbeta primers that the PCR ran. The table came from immunoSEQ multiplex PCR; TCRdb's copy has only in-frame clones and leaves some out. The table lists 100,000 to 150,000 clones, over 70% of them singletons. This clonotype was obtained from a female donor in good health and CMV-seronegative. This chain connects TRBV14 to TRBJ2-2; no clear D gene. Input material: PBMCs. For the CDR3, the DNA is TGTGCCAGCAGCCAAGCCCGGCAGGTCGGGGAGCTGTTTTTT. It is translated as CASSQARQVGELFF.